The sequence of this T cell receptor (beta chain) was determined in a study of early T cells in non-severe SARS-CoV-2 infection. The wider study: From unsorted whole blood, bulk RNA was sequenced, and the chains remained unpaired.

Study-wide findings and caveats: CD4 and private specificities were missed by VDJdb matching, which favored anti-spike CD8 responses.

This CDR3 spans 13 amino acids. Looked up from germline, CDR1 is LGHNA and CDR2 is YSLEER. The V end lost 0 bases, the J end lost 13 bases, and 14 bases lay between the germline ends. The table lists this clonotype with many counts. Its antigen is currently unknown. One entry per CDR3 protein results from TCRdb running MiXCR on the 5' RACE reads. The data contain about 30,000 distinct CDR3 sequences, less than 6.5% of them singletons. The chain has TRBV4-3 and TRBJ2-3; D remains unclear. The sequence was collected from an adult who was a healthcare worker with PCR-confirmed SARS-CoV-2 infection or an uninfected control (not recorded which). Sequenced: whole blood. The chain's CDR3 is CASSQERAGQEYF. The CDR3 DNA follows: TGCGCCAGCAGCCAAGAACGGGCAGGCCAGGAGTATTTT.